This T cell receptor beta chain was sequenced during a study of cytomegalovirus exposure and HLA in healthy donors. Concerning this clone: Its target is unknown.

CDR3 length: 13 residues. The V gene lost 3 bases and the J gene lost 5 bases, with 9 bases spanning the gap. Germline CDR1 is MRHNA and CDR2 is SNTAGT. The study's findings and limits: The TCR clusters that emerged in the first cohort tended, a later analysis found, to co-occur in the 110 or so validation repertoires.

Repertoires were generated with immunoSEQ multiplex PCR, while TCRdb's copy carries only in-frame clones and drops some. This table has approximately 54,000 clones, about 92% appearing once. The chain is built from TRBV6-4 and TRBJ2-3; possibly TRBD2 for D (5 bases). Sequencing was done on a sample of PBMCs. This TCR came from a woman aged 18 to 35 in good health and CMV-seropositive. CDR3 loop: CASSESGRDTQYF. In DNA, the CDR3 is TGTGCCAGCAGTGAATCGGGAAGAGATACGCAGTATTTT.